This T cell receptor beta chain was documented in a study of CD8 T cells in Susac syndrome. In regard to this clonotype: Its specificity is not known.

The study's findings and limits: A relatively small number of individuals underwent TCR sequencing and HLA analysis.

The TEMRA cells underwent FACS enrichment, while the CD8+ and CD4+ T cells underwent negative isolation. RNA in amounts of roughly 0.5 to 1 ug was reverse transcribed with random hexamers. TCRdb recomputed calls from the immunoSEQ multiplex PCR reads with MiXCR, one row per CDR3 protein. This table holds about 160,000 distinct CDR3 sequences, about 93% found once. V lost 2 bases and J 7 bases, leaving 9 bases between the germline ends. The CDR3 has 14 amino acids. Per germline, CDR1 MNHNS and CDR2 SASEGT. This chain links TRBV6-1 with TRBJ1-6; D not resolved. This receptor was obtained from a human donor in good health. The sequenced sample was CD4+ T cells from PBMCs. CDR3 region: CASSEWAGNSPLHF. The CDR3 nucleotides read TGTGCCAGCAGTGAATGGGCAGGAAATTCACCCCTCCACTTT.